The present entry profiles one TCR beta chain with its context. This specimen comes from a study of T cell responses to AZD1222 COVID-19 vaccine. Clones were sequenced by immunoSEQ multiplex PCR, and TCRdb holds only the in-frame ones, with some missing. The table shows 120,000 or so clones, with approximately 88% occurring only once. The receptor's source is an adult in good health. This specimen was peripheral blood, taken on day 0 of AZD1222 vaccination.

DNA of the CDR3: TGTGCCAGCAGTTACCAAACAGGGGAACCTGGCTACACCTTC. This codes for CASSYQTGEPGYTF. The J gene is TRBJ1-2, the V gene TRBV6-5, with 7 bases identical to TRBD1. Per germline, CDR1 MNHEY and CDR2 SVGAGI. The V and J ends lost 2 bases and 7 bases, in that order; junction bases with no gene match: 7. The CDR3 spans 14 residues.